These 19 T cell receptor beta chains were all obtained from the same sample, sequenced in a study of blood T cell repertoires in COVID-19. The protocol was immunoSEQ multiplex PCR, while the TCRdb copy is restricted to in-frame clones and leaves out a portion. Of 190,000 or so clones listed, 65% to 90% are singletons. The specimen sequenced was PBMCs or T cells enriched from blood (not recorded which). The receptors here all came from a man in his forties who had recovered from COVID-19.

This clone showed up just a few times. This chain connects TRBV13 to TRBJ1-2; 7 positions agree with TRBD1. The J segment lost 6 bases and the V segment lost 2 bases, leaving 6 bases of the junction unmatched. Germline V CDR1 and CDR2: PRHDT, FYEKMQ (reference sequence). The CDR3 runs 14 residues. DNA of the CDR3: TGTGCCAGCAGCTTAAGACAGGGAGAAAATGGCTACACCTTC. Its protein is CASSLRQGENGYTF.

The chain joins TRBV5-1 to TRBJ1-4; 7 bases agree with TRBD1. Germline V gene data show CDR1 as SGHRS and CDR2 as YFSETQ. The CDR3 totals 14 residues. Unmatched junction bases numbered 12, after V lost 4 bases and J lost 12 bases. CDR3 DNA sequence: TGCGCCAGCAGCGGCAGGGGGTCGGGCGAACAACTGTTTTTT. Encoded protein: CASSGRGSGEQLFF.

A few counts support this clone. The DNA for the CDR3 is TGTGCCAGCAGTTCTGGGACTCGCTACACCTTC. It codes for CASSSGTRYTF. The chain employs TRBV12-3 or TRBV12-4 and TRBJ1-2; D may be TRBD1 (5 bases). The germline V and J ends were trimmed by 4 bases and 9 bases, with 9 bases remaining between them. There are 11 residues in the CDR3.

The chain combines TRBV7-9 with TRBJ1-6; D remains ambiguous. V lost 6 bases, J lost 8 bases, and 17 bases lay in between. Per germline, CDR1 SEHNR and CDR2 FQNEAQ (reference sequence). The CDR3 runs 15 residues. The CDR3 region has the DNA TGTGCCAGCAGTTTTAGGACGGGCGGGGATTCACCCCTCCACTTT. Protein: CASSFRTGGDSPLHF.

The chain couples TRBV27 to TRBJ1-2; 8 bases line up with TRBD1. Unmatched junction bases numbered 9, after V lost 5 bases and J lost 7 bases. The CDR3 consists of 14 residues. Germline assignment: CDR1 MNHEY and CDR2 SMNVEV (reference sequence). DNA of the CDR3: TGTGCCAGCAGTCCCTCGGGACAGGTCTTTGGCTACACCTTC. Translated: CASSPSGQVFGYTF.

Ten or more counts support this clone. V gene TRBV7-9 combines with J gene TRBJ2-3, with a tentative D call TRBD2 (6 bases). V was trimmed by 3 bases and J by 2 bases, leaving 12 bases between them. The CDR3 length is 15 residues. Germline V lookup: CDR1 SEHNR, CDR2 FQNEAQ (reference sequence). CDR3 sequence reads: CASSFSGDYTDTQYF. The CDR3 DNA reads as TGTGCCAGCAGCTTTAGCGGAGATTACACAGATACGCAGTATTTT.

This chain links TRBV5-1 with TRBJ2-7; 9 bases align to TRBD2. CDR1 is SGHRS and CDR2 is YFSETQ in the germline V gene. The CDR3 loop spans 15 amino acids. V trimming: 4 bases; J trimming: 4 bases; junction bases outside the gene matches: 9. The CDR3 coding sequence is TGCGCCAGCAGCCTTGGGGCTAGCGGGGTATACGAGCAGTACTTC. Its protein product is CASSLGASGVYEQYF.

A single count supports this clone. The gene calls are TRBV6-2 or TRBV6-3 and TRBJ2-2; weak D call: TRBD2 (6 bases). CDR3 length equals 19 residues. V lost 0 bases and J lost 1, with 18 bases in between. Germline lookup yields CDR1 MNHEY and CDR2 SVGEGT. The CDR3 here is CASSYSISRAGRNTGELFF. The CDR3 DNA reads TGTGCCAGCAGTTACTCGATTAGTAGAGCGGGTCGGAACACCGGGGAGCTGTTTTTT.

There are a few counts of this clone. The chain's CDR3 is CATSRPQATANTGELFF. The CDR3, as DNA: TGTGCCACCAGCAGACCACAAGCCACAGCGAACACCGGGGAGCTGTTTTTT. This sequence joins TRBV15 and TRBJ2-2; no firm D call. Germline lookup yields CDR1 LNHNV and CDR2 YYDKDF (reference sequence). The V end lost 2 bases, the J end lost 0 bases, and 13 bases lay between the germline ends. This CDR3 comprises 17 residues.

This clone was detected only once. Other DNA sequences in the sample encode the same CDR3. The DNA for the CDR3 is TGTGCCAGCAGCTCCACAGGGGGCTCTGGAAACACCATATATTTT. It translates to CASSSTGGSGNTIYF. The chain couples TRBV5-6 to TRBJ1-3, with 8 nucleotides matching TRBD1. The CDR3 runs 15 residues. After removal of 3 bases from V and 0 bases from J, the junction contained 2 bases not matched to a gene. CDR1 is SGHDT, CDR2 YYEEEE, per germline.

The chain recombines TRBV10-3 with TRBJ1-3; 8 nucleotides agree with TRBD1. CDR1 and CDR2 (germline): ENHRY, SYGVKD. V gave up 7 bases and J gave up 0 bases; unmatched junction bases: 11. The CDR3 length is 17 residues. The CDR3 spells CAITKRDRIDSGNTIYF. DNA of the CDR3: TGTGCCATCACTAAGAGGGACAGGATCGACTCTGGAAACACCATATATTTT.

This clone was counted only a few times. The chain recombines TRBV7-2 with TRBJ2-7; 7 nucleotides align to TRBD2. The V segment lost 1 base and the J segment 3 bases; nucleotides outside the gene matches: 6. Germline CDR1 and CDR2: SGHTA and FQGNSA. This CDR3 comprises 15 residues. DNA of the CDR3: TGTGCCAGCAGCTTAGGGGGCGGGAGTGTCTACGAGCAGTACTTC. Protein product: CASSLGGGSVYEQYF.

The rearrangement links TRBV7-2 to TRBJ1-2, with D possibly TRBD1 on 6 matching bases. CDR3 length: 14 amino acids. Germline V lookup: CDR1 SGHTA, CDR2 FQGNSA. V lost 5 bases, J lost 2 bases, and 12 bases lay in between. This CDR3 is CASSPMQGNYGYTF. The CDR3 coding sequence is TGTGCCAGCAGCCCCATGCAGGGGAACTATGGCTACACCTTC.

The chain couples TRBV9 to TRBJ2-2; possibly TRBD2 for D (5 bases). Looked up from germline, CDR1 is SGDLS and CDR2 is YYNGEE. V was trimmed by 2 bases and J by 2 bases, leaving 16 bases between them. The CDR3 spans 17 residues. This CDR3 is CASSVPLRGPNTGELFF. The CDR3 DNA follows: TGTGCCAGCAGCGTCCCCTTACGCGGGCCCAACACCGGGGAGCTGTTTTTT.

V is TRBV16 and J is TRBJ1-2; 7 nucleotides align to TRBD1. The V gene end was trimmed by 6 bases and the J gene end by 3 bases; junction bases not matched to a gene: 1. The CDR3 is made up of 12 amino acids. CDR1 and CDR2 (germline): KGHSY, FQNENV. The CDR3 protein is CASSTGDYGYTF. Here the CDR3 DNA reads TGTGCCAGCAGTACAGGGGACTATGGCTACACCTTC.

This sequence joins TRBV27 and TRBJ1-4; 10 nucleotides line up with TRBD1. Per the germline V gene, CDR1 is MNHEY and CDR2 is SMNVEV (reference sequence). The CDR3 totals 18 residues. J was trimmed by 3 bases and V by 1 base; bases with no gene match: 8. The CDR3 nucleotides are TGTGCCAGCAGTTTATACGCCGGGACAGGGGCGGCTAATGAAAAACTGTTTTTT. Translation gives CASSLYAGTGAANEKLFF.

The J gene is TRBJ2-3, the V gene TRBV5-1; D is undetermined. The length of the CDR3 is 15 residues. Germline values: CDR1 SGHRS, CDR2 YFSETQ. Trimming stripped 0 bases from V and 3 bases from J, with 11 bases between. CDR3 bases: TGCGCCAGCAGCTTGGGACTTCTTAGAACAGATACGCAGTATTTT. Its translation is CASSLGLLRTDTQYF.

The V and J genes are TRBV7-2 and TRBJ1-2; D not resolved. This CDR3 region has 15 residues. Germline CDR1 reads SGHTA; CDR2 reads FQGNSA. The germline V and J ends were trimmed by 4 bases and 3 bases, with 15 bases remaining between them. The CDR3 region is CASSSNPTPDYGYTF. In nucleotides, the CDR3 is TGTGCCAGCAGCTCCAACCCTACCCCGGACTATGGCTACACCTTC.

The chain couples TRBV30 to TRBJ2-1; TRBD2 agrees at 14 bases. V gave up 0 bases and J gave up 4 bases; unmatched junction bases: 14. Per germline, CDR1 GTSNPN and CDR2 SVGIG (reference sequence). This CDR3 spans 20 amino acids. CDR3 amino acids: CAWSVLKGQGTSGSYNEQFF. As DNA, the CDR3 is TGTGCCTGGAGTGTACTAAAGGGACAGGGGACTAGCGGGAGTTACAATGAGCAGTTCTTC. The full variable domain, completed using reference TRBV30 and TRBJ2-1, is SQTIHQWPATLVQPVGSPLSLECTVEGTSNPNLYWYRQAAGRGLQLLFYSVGIGQISSEVPQNLSASRPQDRQFILSSKKLLLSDSGFYLCAWSVLKGQGTSGSYNEQFFGPGTRLTVL.